The clone carrying this T cell receptor (beta chain) was detected only once. Staff drew roughly 10 milliliters of peripheral blood from each donor. This sample was included in a study of blood T cells in healthy people across ages. Then a second PCR, running roughly 6 to 11 cycles, was carried out with a sample-barcoded 5' primer and a J-beta primer mix. TCRdb used MiXCR to reprocess the 5' RACE reads, holding one entry per CDR3 protein. This table holds 850,000 to 1,300,000 distinct CDR3 sequences, 35% to 55% found once. The sequenced sample consisted of blood. The receptor comes from a woman aged 60-70 years in good health.

Written as DNA, the CDR3 is TGTGCCAGCAGCTCGGCCCTTGGGGCTGGGGCCAACGTCCTGACTTTC. Translated, it gives CASSSALGAGANVLTF. This chain links TRBV7-3 with TRBJ2-6; D is uncertain. In germline, CDR1 is SGHTA, CDR2 FQGTGA. The CDR3 length is 16 residues. Trimming shortened V by 4 bases and J by 2 bases, and 12 bases separated the two germline ends.